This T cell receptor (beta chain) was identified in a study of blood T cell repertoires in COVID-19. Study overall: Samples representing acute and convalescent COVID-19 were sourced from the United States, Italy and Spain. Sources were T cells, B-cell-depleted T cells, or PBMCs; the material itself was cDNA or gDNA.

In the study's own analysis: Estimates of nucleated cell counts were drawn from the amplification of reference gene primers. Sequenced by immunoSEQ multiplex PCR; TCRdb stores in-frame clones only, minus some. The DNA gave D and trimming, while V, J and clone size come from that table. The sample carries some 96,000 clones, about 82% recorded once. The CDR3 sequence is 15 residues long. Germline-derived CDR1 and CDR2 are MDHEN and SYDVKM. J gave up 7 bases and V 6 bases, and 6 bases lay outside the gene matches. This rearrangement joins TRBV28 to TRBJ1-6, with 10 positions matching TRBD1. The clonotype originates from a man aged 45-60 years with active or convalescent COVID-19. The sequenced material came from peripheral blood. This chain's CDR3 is CASRPPGQGNSPLHF. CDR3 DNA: TGTGCCAGCAGACCACCGGGACAGGGGAATTCACCCCTCCACTTT.